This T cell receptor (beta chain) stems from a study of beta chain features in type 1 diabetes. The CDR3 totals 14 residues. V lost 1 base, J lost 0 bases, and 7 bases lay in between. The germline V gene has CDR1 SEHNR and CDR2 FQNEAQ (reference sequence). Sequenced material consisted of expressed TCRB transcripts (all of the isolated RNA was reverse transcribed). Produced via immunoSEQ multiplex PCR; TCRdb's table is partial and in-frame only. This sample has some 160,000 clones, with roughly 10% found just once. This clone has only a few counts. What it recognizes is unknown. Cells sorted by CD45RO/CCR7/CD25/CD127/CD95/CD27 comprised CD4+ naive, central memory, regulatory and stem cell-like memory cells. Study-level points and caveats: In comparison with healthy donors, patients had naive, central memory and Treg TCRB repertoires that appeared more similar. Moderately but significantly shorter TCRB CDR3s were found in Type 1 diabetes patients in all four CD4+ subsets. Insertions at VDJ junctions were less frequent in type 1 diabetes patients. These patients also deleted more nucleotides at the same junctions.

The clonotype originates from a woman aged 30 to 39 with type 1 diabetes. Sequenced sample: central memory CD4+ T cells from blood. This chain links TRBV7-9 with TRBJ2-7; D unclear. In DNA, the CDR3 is TGTGCCAGCAGCTTAGTGGGCTCCTCCTACGAGCAGTACTTC. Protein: CASSLVGSSYEQYF. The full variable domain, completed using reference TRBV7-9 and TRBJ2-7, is DTGVSQNPRHKITKRGQNVTFRCDPISEHNRLYWYRQTLGQGPEFLTYFQNEAQLEKSRLLSDRFSAERPKGSFSTLEIQRTEQGDSAMYLCASSLVGSSYEQYFGPGTRLTVT.